The 28 T cell receptor beta chains below were found in one sample sequenced in a study of blood T cell repertoires in COVID-19. Only in-frame clones appear in the TCRdb table, and some are missing; sequencing was by immunoSEQ multiplex PCR. In the table there are about 260,000 clones, around 80% of which are singletons. Sequencing input: peripheral blood. These receptors were taken from a woman of 80 years or more with acute or convalescent COVID-19.

The CDR3 region has the DNA TGTGCCAGCAGCTTAGTGGGTGCGGCAGCTCATGGCTACACCTTC. It is translated as CASSLVGAAAHGYTF. This chain uses TRBV7-2 with TRBJ1-2; D unresolved. Germline-derived CDR1 and CDR2 are SGHTA and FQGNSA. This CDR3 region has 15 residues. The V end was cut by 1 base, the J end by 6 bases, with 15 bases between.

The rearrangement uses TRBV4-1 and TRBJ1-2; D is possibly TRBD1 (5 bases). CDR3 length: 15 residues. Trimming removed 4 bases at V and 4 bases at J, with 16 bases between. From germline, CDR1 is MGHRA and CDR2 YSYEKL. In DNA form, the CDR3 reads TGCGCCAGCAGCCGAACGCTTGAACAGGTCTATGGCTACACCTTC. Amino acid sequence: CASSRTLEQVYGYTF.

The chain employs TRBV11-2 and TRBJ2-7, with 7 bases identical to TRBD1. CDR1 and CDR2 from the germline V gene are SGHAT and FQNNGV. The CDR3 spans 13 residues. V trimming: 5 bases; J trimming: 3 bases; junction bases outside the gene matches: 4. The CDR3 region has the DNA TGTGCCAGCAGCAAAACAGGGGACTACGAGCAGTACTTC. Residues: CASSKTGDYEQYF.

This clone was seen once. The CDR3 spells CASSSSPRDNSPLHF. CDR3 sequence (DNA): TGCGCCAGCAGCTCCTCTCCTCGGGATAATTCACCCCTCCACTTT. The chain combines TRBV5-1 with TRBJ1-6; D is ambiguous. The germline V and J ends were trimmed by 3 bases and 5 bases, with 12 bases remaining between them. In germline, CDR1 is SGHRS, CDR2 YFSETQ. This CDR3 is 15 amino acids long.

The V call is TRBV6-1, the J call TRBJ2-1; 11 bases match TRBD2. This CDR3 comprises 16 residues. Looked up from germline, CDR1 is MNHNS and CDR2 is SASEGT. V was pared by 6 bases and J by 7 bases, with 11 bases of the junction left unmatched. CDR3 amino acids: CASRERLSGRANEQFF. CDR3 coding DNA: TGTGCCAGCAGAGAACGCCTTAGCGGGAGGGCGAATGAGCAGTTCTTC.

The chain combines TRBV4-1 with TRBJ2-5; 11 positions match TRBD2. The V gene's germline CDR1 is MGHRA and CDR2 YSYEKL. The V segment lost 1 base and the J segment 0 bases; nucleotides outside the gene matches: 4. This CDR3 is 17 amino acids long. CDR3 amino acids: CASSQGLAGTYQETQYF. The CDR3 nucleotides read TGCGCCAGCAGCCAAGGACTAGCGGGGACGTACCAAGAGACCCAGTACTTC.

The chain uses TRBV6-2 or TRBV6-3 and TRBJ1-1; a weak D match, TRBD1 (6 bases). Trimming shortened V by 0 bases and J by 11 bases, and 10 bases separated the two germline ends. Germline-derived CDR1 and CDR2 are MNHEY and SVGEGT. This CDR3 spans 12 amino acids. The CDR3 here is CASSYSGGSAFF. In DNA, the CDR3 is TGTGCCAGCAGTTACTCAGGGGGTTCGGCTTTCTTT.

The chain has TRBV4-3 and TRBJ1-1, with D possibly TRBD1 on 5 matching bases. Germline CDR1 and CDR2: LGHNA and YSLEER. The ends were cut back, 3 bases at V and 8 bases at J, with 28 bases in the middle. CDR3 length equals 18 residues. CDR3 residues: CASSQGLGGKGRTLEAFF. DNA of the CDR3: TGCGCCAGCAGCCAGGGACTCGGGGGAAAGGGGCGAACCTTAGAAGCTTTCTTT.

This clone was observed a handful of times. J is TRBJ2-7 and V is TRBV6-5, with 7 bases that match TRBD1. CDR3 length: 15 amino acids. The V gene's germline CDR1 is MNHEY and CDR2 SVGAGI. J was trimmed by 1 base and V by 2 bases; bases with no gene match: 5. The CDR3 DNA is TGTGCCAGCAGTTACAGGGGACAGCAGTCCTACGAGCAGTACTTC. Translation: CASSYRGQQSYEQYF.

This clone was seen only once. V gene TRBV5-1 combines with J gene TRBJ2-1; the D gene is possibly TRBD1 (7 bases). Germline V lookup: CDR1 SGHRS, CDR2 YFSETQ. Trimming cost V 6 bases and J 8 bases, with 21 bases left between them. CDR3 size: 15 residues. CDR3 bases: TGCGCCAGCAACGTGGGGGGACAGACCTTTGATGAGCAGTTCTTC. The encoded protein is CASNVGGQTFDEQFF. Full variable domain (rest looked up from reference TRBV5-1 and TRBJ2-1): KAGVTQTPRYLIKTRGQQVTLSCSPISGHRSVSWYQQTPGQGLQFLFEYFSETQRNKGNFPGRFSGRQFSNSRSEMNVSTLELGDSALYLCASNVGGQTFDEQFFGPGTRLTVL.

The genes are TRBV6-1 and TRBJ2-1; possible D gene TRBD2, 7 bases. The CDR3 contains 16 residues. Germline V gives CDR1 MNHNS, CDR2 SASEGT. V was shortened by 4 bases and J by 5 bases, with 18 bases between the two germline ends. DNA of the CDR3: TGTGCCAGCAGTGCTTGGGGGAGGGGGGTCGACAATGAGCAGTTCTTC. As protein: CASSAWGRGVDNEQFF.

V gene TRBV7-6 combines with J gene TRBJ1-2; the match to TRBD1 covers 10 bases. Germline lookup yields CDR1 SGHVS and CDR2 FNYEAQ. The CDR3 runs 17 residues. After removal of 4 bases from V and 7 bases from J, the junction contained 15 bases not matched to a gene. The CDR3 is CASSYAPPGQGIGGYTF. Here the CDR3 DNA reads TGTGCCAGCAGCTACGCCCCCCCGGGACAGGGGATAGGTGGCTACACCTTC.

In this sample, this clone turned up a few times. The chain has TRBV6-2 or TRBV6-3 and TRBJ1-2, with D maybe TRBD1 (6 bases). The CDR3 sequence is 13 residues long. Germline V gives CDR1 MNHEY, CDR2 SVGEGT. The V end was cut by 7 bases, the J end by 2 bases, with 11 bases between. In nucleotides, the CDR3 is TGTGCCAGCAACCCGGGACACAACTATGGCTACACCTTC. Translation gives CASNPGHNYGYTF.

The rearrangement uses TRBV6-5 and TRBJ2-1; 7 nucleotides line up with TRBD2. CDR3 length: 15 amino acids. The germline gives CDR1 MNHEY, CDR2 SVGAGI. Trimming at V came to 8 bases and at J to 4 bases, leaving 11 bases not matched to a gene. The CDR3 spells CASGDTSVGYNEQFF. The CDR3 DNA reads as TGTGCCAGCGGGGATACTAGCGTGGGGTACAATGAGCAGTTCTTC.

This rearrangement joins TRBV5-6 to TRBJ2-7; 7 positions agree with TRBD1. The CDR3 is 16 amino acids. CDR1 is SGHDT, CDR2 YYEEEE, per germline. Losses at the gene ends were 3 bases for V and 2 bases for J; bases not matched to a gene: 11. CDR3 protein: CASSSQGRGLAYEQYF. The CDR3 bases are TGTGCCAGCAGCTCGCAAGGAAGGGGGCTTGCCTACGAGCAGTACTTC. Full variable domain (outside the CDR3, taken from reference TRBV5-6 and TRBJ2-7): DAGVTQSPTHLIKTRGQQVTLRCSPKSGHDTVSWYQQALGQGPQFIFQYYEEEERQRGNFPDRFSGHQFPNYSSELNVNALLLGDSALYLCASSSQGRGLAYEQYFGPGTRLTVT.

In this sample, this clone is medium-sized (0.01 to 0.1%). The chain couples TRBV27 to TRBJ1-5; no clear D. Trimming stripped 5 bases from V and 4 bases from J, with 12 bases between. Germline CDR1 MNHEY, CDR2 SMNVEV (reference sequence). This CDR3 contains 14 residues. CDR3 sequence: CASSEGMWNQPQHF. The CDR3 DNA reads as TGTGCCAGCAGTGAGGGTATGTGGAATCAGCCCCAGCATTTT.

The table lists this clone with a count of one. The chain uses TRBV10-3 and TRBJ1-6; 10 bases agree with TRBD1. This CDR3 region has 14 residues. Losses at the gene ends were 6 bases for V and 8 bases for J; bases not matched to a gene: 4. The germline CDR1 and CDR2 sequences are ENHRY and SYGVKD. The CDR3 loop is CAIRGTGADSPLHF. CDR3 DNA sequence: TGTGCCATCAGGGGGACAGGGGCCGATTCACCCCTCCACTTT.

This chain connects TRBV9 to TRBJ2-1, with D maybe TRBD2 (6 bases). Trimming shortened V by 3 bases and J by 6 bases, and 19 bases separated the two germline ends. The CDR3 is 16 amino acids. Germline lookup yields CDR1 SGDLS and CDR2 YYNGEE. CDR3 nucleotide sequence: TGTGCCAGCAGCGCAAATAGCGGAGGAGTGGGCAATGAGCAGTTCTTC. Its translation: CASSANSGGVGNEQFF.

The chain employs TRBV14 and TRBJ1-2; D perhaps matches TRBD1 (6 bases). This CDR3 contains 16 residues. V shed 0 bases and J shed 2 bases, with 13 bases lying between them. Germline CDR1 reads SGHDN; CDR2 reads FVKESK. The CDR3 loop reads CASSQEKGVTNYGYTF. The CDR3 DNA is TGTGCCAGCAGCCAAGAAAAGGGGGTCACGAACTATGGCTACACCTTC.

This clone was seen a handful of times. The gene calls are TRBV10-3 and TRBJ1-6; 8 bases line up with TRBD1. The CDR3 covers 17 residues. V lost 2 bases and J lost 1; bases outside the gene matches: 4. Germline assignment: CDR1 ENHRY and CDR2 SYGVKD. In nucleotides, the CDR3 is TGTGCCATCAGTGAGGGACAGGGAGGATCCTATAATTCACCCCTCCACTTT. As protein: CAISEGQGGSYNSPLHF.

This clone was seen only once. CDR3 sequence: CASSQEASSSGAQQYF. The CDR3 DNA sequence: TGCGCCAGCAGCCAAGAAGCCTCGTCTAGCGGAGCCCAGCAGTACTTC. V usage is TRBV4-1 and J usage is TRBJ2-7, with 7 bases fitting TRBD2. The CDR3 sequence is 16 residues long. Trimming removed 0 bases from V and 8 bases from J; junction bases left unmatched: 13. The V gene's germline CDR1 is MGHRA and CDR2 YSYEKL.

This sequence joins TRBV7-9 and TRBJ1-2; D unclear. The CDR3 has 16 amino acids. Germline V gene data show CDR1 as SEHNR and CDR2 as FQNEAQ (reference sequence). Trimming removed 0 bases from V and 0 bases from J, with 11 bases in between. This CDR3 reads CASSLAFSVTNYGYTF. CDR3 bases: TGTGCCAGCAGCTTAGCGTTCTCGGTGACTAACTATGGCTACACCTTC.

The V and J genes are TRBV29-1 and TRBJ2-5; a weak D match, TRBD1 (5 bases). CDR1 SQVTM and CDR2 ANQGSEA come from the germline V gene. Trimming took 1 base from V and 1 from J, leaving 7 bases between them. The CDR3 extends over 13 amino acids. CDR3: CSVEGGLQETQYF. The CDR3 nucleotides read TGCAGCGTTGAAGGGGGCCTCCAAGAGACCCAGTACTTC.

This clone was detected only a few times. The chain joins TRBV2 to TRBJ1-3, with D unresolved. Per the germline V gene, CDR1 is SNHLY and CDR2 is FYNNEI. This CDR3 is built from 12 residues. V was cut by 6 bases and J by 2 bases, with 5 bases left in between. CDR3 nucleotide sequence: TGTGCCAGCAGGTCTCCTGGAAACACCATATATTTT. It translates to CASRSPGNTIYF.

This chain uses TRBV20-1 with TRBJ2-1, with TRBD2 identical over 7 bases. The CDR3 sequence is 15 residues long. Per germline, CDR1 DFQATT and CDR2 SNEGSKA (reference sequence). J gave up 7 bases and V 3 bases, and 12 bases lay outside the gene matches. CDR3 coding DNA: TGCAGTGCTAGTAAGGGAGGGCTTATTTTAAATGAGCAGTTCTTC. It encodes CSASKGGLILNEQFF.

As DNA, the CDR3 is TGTGCCAGCAGCCCCCGACAGGGGGTCAGCTCAGATACGCAGTATTTT. Encoded protein: CASSPRQGVSSDTQYF. The chain employs TRBV9 and TRBJ2-3; 9 nucleotides agree with TRBD1. J lost 4 bases, V lost 4 bases, and 10 bases had no gene match. The CDR3 contains 16 residues. The V gene's germline CDR1 is SGDLS and CDR2 YYNGEE.

V gene TRBV3-1 (or the pseudogene TRBV3-2) combines with J gene TRBJ2-7, with D possibly matching TRBD2 (7 bases). The ends were cut back, 1 base at V and 4 bases at J, with 14 bases in the middle. The germline V gene has CDR1 LGHDT and CDR2 YNNKEL (reference sequence). The CDR3 is 15 amino acids. CDR3 sequence: CASSQAFRGAYEQYF. CDR3 nucleotides: TGTGCCAGCAGCCAAGCCTTCCGGGGGGCGTACGAGCAGTACTTC.

The J gene is TRBJ2-5, the V gene TRBV5-1, with 7 bases lining up with TRBD2. V trimming: 0 bases; J trimming: 1 base; junction bases outside the gene matches: 3. Looked up from germline, CDR1 is SGHRS and CDR2 is YFSETQ. This CDR3 has 15 residues. The CDR3 DNA reads as TGCGCCAGCAGCTTGGGACTAGCTCTCCAAGAGACCCAGTACTTC. Protein sequence: CASSLGLALQETQYF.